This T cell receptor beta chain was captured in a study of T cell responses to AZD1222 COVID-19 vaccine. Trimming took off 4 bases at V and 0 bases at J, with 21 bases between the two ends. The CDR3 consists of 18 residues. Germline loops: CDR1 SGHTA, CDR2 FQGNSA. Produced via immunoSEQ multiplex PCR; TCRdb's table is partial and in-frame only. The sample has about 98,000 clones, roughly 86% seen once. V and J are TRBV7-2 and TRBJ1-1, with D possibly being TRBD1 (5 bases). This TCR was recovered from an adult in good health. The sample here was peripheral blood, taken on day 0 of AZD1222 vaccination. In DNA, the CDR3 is TGTGCCAGCAGCTCCGAAATGCAGGGTATAGGAATGAACACTGAAGCTTTCTTT. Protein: CASSSEMQGIGMNTEAFF. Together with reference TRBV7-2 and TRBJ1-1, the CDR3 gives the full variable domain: GAGVSQSPSNKVTEKGKDVELRCDPISGHTALYWYRQSLGQGLEFLIYFQGNSAPDKSGLPSDRFSAERTGGSVSTLTIQRTQQEDSAVYLCASSSEMQGIGMNTEAFFGQGTRLTVV.